The rows below give T cell receptor beta chains drawn from one sample of a study of beta chain features in type 1 diabetes. Some clones are missing from TCRdb's copy, which holds only in-frame ones; the method was immunoSEQ multiplex PCR. The sample lists roughly 280,000 clones; about 23% were seen once. The sequenced sample consisted of naive CD4+ T cells from blood. These receptors were taken from a woman aged 30 to 39 with type 1 diabetes. Each CDR3 is given with its conserved first and last residue. Each record gives: V gene, D gene, J gene, clone size, CDR3 DNA, CDR3 protein. The D gene is left open where the match is weak. The size field is filled for only some rows; it gives once, few, many or a size class.

V: TRBV2; D: .; J: TRBJ2-5; size: few; DNA: TGTGCCAGCAGGGATTCTAGCGATGGGACCCAGTACTTC; CDR3: CASRDSSDGTQYF
V: TRBV28; D: TRBD1; J: TRBJ1-2; size: .; DNA: TGTGCCAGCAGCTCGCCCGGGACAGATAATCAGTACACCTTC; CDR3: CASSSPGTDNQYTF
V: TRBV4-1; D: TRBD1; J: TRBJ2-2; size: few; DNA: TGCGCCAGCAGCCAACGGGACAGGTGGAACACCGGGGAGCTGTTTTTT; CDR3: CASSQRDRWNTGELFF
V: TRBV4-1; D: TRBD1; J: TRBJ2-2; size: .; DNA: TGCGCCAGCAGCCAAGCGACAGGGGGGCGGAGGGAGCTGTTTTTT; CDR3: CASSQATGGRRELFF
V: TRBV20-1; D: .; J: TRBJ2-1; size: few; DNA: TGCAGTGCTAGAGAGGGGGGGCGGCAGTTCTTC; CDR3: CSAREGGRQFF
V: TRBV7-8; D: .; J: TRBJ1-1; size: few; DNA: TGTGCCAGCAGCCGATCGGGGAGGGGTGGCGACACTGAAGCTTTCTTT; CDR3: CASSRSGRGGDTEAFF
V: TRBV29-1; D: .; J: TRBJ1-1; size: few; DNA: TGCAGCGTTGTGAAGAGCATGAACACTGAAGCTTTCTTT; CDR3: CSVVKSMNTEAFF
V: TRBV5-4; D: TRBD1; J: TRBJ2-7; size: .; DNA: TGTGCCAGCAGCTTGGGGGACAGCGCTTACTACGAGCAGTACTTC; CDR3: CASSLGDSAYYEQYF
V: TRBV19; D: TRBD2; J: TRBJ2-1; size: few; DNA: TGTGCCAGTAGTCCCCGGGGTAGCGGGGGAGTCCACAATGAGCAGTTCTTC; CDR3: CASSPRGSGGVHNEQFF
V: TRBV30; D: TRBD2; J: TRBJ2-1; size: few; DNA: TGTGCGACTAGCGGGGATTCCTACAATGAGCAGTTCTTC; CDR3: CATSGDSYNEQFF
V: TRBV9; D: .; J: TRBJ1-2; size: .; DNA: TGTGCCAGCAGCAAAGATCCCCGAGGGGGTGGCTACACCTTC; CDR3: CASSKDPRGGGYTF
V: TRBV30; D: TRBD1; J: TRBJ1-1; size: few; DNA: TGTGCCGTAGACAGGGTCATGAACACTGAAGCTTTCTTT; CDR3: CAVDRVMNTEAFF
V: TRBV6-1; D: .; J: TRBJ2-7; size: .; DNA: TGTGCCAGCATCCTCCGGGATCGTGCCTACGAGCAGTACTTC; CDR3: CASILRDRAYEQYF
V: TRBV7-9; D: .; J: TRBJ1-1; size: .; DNA: TGTGCCAGCAGTCGAACAGGGGAAGCTTTCTTT; CDR3: CASSRTGEAFF
V: TRBV4-2; D: .; J: TRBJ2-1; size: .; DNA: TGTGCCAGCAGCCAAGGCGGCGGGGACTACAATGAGCAGTTCTTC; CDR3: CASSQGGGDYNEQFF
V: TRBV7-9; D: .; J: TRBJ2-4; size: few; DNA: TGTGCCAGCAGCTTAATCTTAGGGGTCAAAAACATTCAGTACTTC; CDR3: CASSLILGVKNIQYF
V: TRBV6-1; D: .; J: TRBJ1-1; size: few; DNA: TGTGCCAGCTCCGTCAACACTGAAGCTTTCTTT; CDR3: CASSVNTEAFF